This T cell receptor (beta chain) was recorded in a study of blood T cell repertoires in COVID-19. Background on the study: Sites in the United States, Italy and Spain provided acute and convalescent COVID-19 samples. The cDNA or gDNA used as material had been derived from T cells, B-cell-depleted T cells, or PBMCs.

Original handling: Reference gene primer amplification yielded estimated nucleated cell counts. This table comes from immunoSEQ multiplex PCR, and its TCRdb copy is limited to in-frame clones, with some not included. That table supplies the V and J calls and clone size; D and trimming were determined from the DNA. The repertoire holds roughly 330,000 clones, around 82% seen once, with about 1.2% in the top ten. CDR3 length: 14 amino acids. The V and J ends lost 6 bases and 1 base respectively, with 12 bases between them. Germline V gene data show CDR1 as SNHLY and CDR2 as FYNNEI. The sequence derives from a woman in her 50s with acute or convalescent COVID-19. Material: peripheral blood. The chain couples TRBV2 to TRBJ1-1; tentative D call: TRBD1 (6 bases). CDR3 nucleotide sequence: TGTGCCAGCAGCGCTCGGGGACAGAACACTGAAGCTTTCTTT. Protein: CASSARGQNTEAFF.